The 5 T cell receptor beta chains below all came from one sample that was sequenced in a study of blood T cell repertoires in COVID-19 (dated by TCRdb to about 2020). Libraries were constructed by the immunoSEQ multiplex PCR assay. The table comes from immuneACCESS by way of TCRdb, which keeps in-frame sequences with V and J called. Part of the clones is missing from these tables; in studies checked, under half for an unresolved V gene and the rest for unknown reasons. Counted in this sample were around 250,000 clones; approximately 85% of them appeared once. Together, the top ten hold 5.5% to 6% of the sample. The sequenced material came from peripheral blood. All receptors derive from a woman of 80 years or more with COVID-19, enrolled during active disease.

The V call is TRBV3-1 (or the pseudogene TRBV3-2), the J call TRBJ2-1; 8 nucleotides agree with TRBD1. V was pared by 0 bases and J by 14 bases, with 3 bases of the junction left unmatched. The CDR3 runs to 12 residues. Germline V lookup: CDR1 LGHDT, CDR2 YNNKEL (reference sequence). The CDR3 nucleotides read TGTGCCAGCAGCCAAGATGGGGGACAGGAGTTCTTC. It translates to CASSQDGGQEFF.

This sequence joins TRBV28 and TRBJ2-6, with D perhaps matching TRBD1 (6 bases). The germline V and J ends were trimmed by 4 bases and 0 bases, with 10 bases remaining between them. This CDR3 is 16 amino acids long. The germline V gene encodes CDR1 MDHEN and CDR2 SYDVKM. DNA for the CDR3: TGTGCCAGCAGTTGGAGAGGGGGCTCTGGGGCCAACGTCCTGACTTTC. Translation gives CASSWRGGSGANVLTF.

This chain uses TRBV5-4 with TRBJ2-1, with 12 bases lining up with TRBD2. From germline, CDR1 is SGHNT and CDR2 YYREEE (reference sequence). This CDR3 has 15 residues. Trimming took 6 bases from V and 7 from J; bases not matched to a gene: 8. In DNA form, the CDR3 reads TGTGCCAGCACCCTAACTAGCGGGGGGTGGAATGAGCAGTTCTTC. Amino acids: CASTLTSGGWNEQFF.

The chain carries TRBV12-3 or TRBV12-4 and TRBJ1-1; D is possibly TRBD1 (5 bases). The CDR3 covers 12 residues. With 7 bases removed from V and 4 bases from J, the gap between germline ends came to 10 bases. As DNA, the CDR3 is TGTGCCAGCACCACCAGGGTCACTGAAGCTTTCTTT. Translation: CASTTRVTEAFF.

The V call is TRBV6-5, the J call TRBJ2-5, with 9 positions matching TRBD2. The CDR3 length is 16 residues. Per the germline V gene, CDR1 is MNHEY and CDR2 is SVGAGI. The junction had 5 bases not matched to a gene; V was cut back by 2 bases and J by 1 base. This CDR3 reads CASSYGGSGGQETQYF. DNA for the CDR3: TGTGCCAGCAGTTACGGGGGTAGCGGGGGCCAAGAGACCCAGTACTTC.